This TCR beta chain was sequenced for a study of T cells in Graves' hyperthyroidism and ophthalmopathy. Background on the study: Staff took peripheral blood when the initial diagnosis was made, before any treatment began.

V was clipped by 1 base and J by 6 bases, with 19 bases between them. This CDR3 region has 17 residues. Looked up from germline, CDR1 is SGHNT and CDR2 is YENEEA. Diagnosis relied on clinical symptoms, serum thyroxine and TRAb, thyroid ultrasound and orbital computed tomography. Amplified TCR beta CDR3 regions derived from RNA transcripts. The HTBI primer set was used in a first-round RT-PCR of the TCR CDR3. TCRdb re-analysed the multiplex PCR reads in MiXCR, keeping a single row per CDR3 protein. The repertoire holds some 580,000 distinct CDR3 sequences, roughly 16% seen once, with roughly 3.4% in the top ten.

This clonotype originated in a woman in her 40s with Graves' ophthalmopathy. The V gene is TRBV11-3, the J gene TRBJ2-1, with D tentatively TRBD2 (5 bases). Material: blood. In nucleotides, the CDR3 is TGTGCCAGCAGCTTAGGGTTCCCTAGCAGCCTCACCAATGAGCAGTTCTTC. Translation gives CASSLGFPSSLTNEQFF.